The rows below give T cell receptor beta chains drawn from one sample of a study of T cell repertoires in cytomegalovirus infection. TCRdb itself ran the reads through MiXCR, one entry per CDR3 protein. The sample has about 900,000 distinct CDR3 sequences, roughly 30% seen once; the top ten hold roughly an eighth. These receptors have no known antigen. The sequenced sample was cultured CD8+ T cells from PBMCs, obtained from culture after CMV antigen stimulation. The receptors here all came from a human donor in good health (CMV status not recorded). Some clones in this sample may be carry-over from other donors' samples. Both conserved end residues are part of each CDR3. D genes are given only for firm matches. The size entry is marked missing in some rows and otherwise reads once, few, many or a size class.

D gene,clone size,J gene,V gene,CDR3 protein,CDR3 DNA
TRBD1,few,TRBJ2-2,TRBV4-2,CASSRILDRANTGELFF,TGTGCCAGCAGCCGGATTCTTGACAGGGCGAACACCGGGGAGCTGTTTTTT
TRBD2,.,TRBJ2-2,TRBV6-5,CASSPLAGGYSGELFF,TGTGCCAGCAGCCCACTAGCGGGGGGTTACAGCGGGGAGCTGTTTTTT
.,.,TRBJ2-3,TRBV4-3,CASSGGVSGTSTDTQYF,TGCGCCAGCAGCGGCGGGGTATCGGGGACTAGCACAGATACGCAGTATTTT
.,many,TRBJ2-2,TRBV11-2,CASSLGWGGKNTGELFF,TGTGCCAGCAGCTTAGGATGGGGGGGCAAAAACACCGGGGAGCTGTTTTTT
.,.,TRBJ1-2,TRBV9,CASSVAGRGYTF,TGTGCCAGCAGCGTAGCCGGGCGAGGCTACACCTTC
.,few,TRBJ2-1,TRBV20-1,CSARDWVSSYNEQFF,TGCAGTGCTAGAGATTGGGTTAGCTCCTACAATGAGCAGTTCTTC
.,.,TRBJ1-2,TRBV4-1,CASSQEVHYGYTF,TGCGCCAGCAGCCAAGAGGTCCACTATGGCTACACCTTC
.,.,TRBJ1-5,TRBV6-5,CASSRDWDSNQPQHF,TGTGCCAGCAGTCGCGACTGGGATAGCAATCAGCCCCAGCATTTT
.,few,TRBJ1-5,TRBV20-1,CSARDATGALYSNQPQHF,TGCAGTGCTAGAGATGCGACAGGAGCCCTTTATAGCAATCAGCCCCAGCATTTT
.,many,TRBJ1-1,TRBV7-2,CASSPEDTEAFF,TGTGCCAGCAGCCCGGAAGACACTGAAGCTTTCTTT
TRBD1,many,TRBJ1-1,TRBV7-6,CASSSSTGTTEAFF,TGTGCCAGCAGCTCCTCGACAGGGACCACTGAAGCTTTCTTT
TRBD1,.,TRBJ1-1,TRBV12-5,CASGFGTGTSYAFF,TGTGCTAGTGGTTTCGGGACAGGGACATCGTATGCTTTCTTT
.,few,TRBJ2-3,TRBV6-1,CASSETGDTQYF,TGTGCCAGCAGTGAGACAGGAGATACGCAGTATTTT
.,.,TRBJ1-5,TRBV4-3,CANSQDRGQLSNQPQHF,TGCGCCAACAGCCAAGATCGGGGGCAGTTAAGCAATCAGCCCCAGCATTTT
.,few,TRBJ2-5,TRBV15,CATSVGGLQETQYF,TGTGCCACCAGCGTGGGGGGCCTCCAAGAGACCCAGTACTTC
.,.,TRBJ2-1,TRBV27,CASRGEPSRDPQEQFF,TGTGCCAGCAGAGGAGAACCCAGCCGGGACCCGCAAGAGCAGTTCTTC
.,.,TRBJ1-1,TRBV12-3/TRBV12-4,CASRYTGSTEAFF,TGTGCCAGCAGATATACAGGGTCCACTGAAGCTTTCTTT
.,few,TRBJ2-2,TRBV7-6,CASSLRGENTGELFF,TGTGCCAGCAGCTTGAGGGGAGAGAACACCGGGGAGCTGTTTTTT
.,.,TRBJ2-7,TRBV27,CASSLSTGDVVPEQYF,TGTGCCAGCAGTTTGTCGACCGGGGATGTGGTCCCCGAGCAGTACTTC
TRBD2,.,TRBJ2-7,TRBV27,CASSSRGLAGFEQYF,TGTGCCAGCAGTTCCCGAGGACTAGCGGGGTTCGAGCAGTACTTC
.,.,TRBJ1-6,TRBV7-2,CASSQGGRGNSPLHF,TGTGCCAGCAGCCAGGGTGGCAGGGGAAACTCACCCCTCCACTTT
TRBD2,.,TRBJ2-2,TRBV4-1,CASSLLSGGNTGELFF,TGCGCCAGCAGCCTTCTATCGGGGGGGAACACCGGGGAGCTGTTTTTT
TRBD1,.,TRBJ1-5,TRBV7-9,CASSWTGTNQPQHF,TGTGCCAGCAGTTGGACAGGTACAAATCAGCCCCAGCATTTT
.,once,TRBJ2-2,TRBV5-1,CASSIRGPGELFF,TGCGCCAGCAGCATCCGGGGTCCCGGGGAGCTGTTTTTT
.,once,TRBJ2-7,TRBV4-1,CASSPDTGVSYEQYF,TGCGCCAGCAGCCCCGATACCGGGGTTTCCTACGAGCAGTACTTC
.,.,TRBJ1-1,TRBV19,CASSPLAGPTEAFF,TGTGCCAGTAGTCCCCTGGCCGGCCCCACTGAAGCTTTCTTT
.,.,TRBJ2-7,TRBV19,CASSPPRRPNEQYF,TGTGCCAGTAGTCCCCCCCGGCGACCTAACGAGCAGTACTTC
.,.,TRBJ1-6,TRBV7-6,CASSLNAANSPLHF,TGTGCCAGCAGCTTGAACGCGGCCAATTCACCCCTCCACTTT
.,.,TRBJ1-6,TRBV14,CASSQDGTRYNSPLHF,TGTGCCAGCAGCCAAGACGGGACAAGGTATAATTCACCCCTCCACTTT
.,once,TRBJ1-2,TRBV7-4,CANSSLDRNYGYTF,TGTGCCAACAGCTCCCTTGATCGGAACTATGGCTACACCTTC
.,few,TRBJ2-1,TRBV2,CASSEANRAWQFF,TGTGCCAGCAGTGAAGCGAATCGTGCTTGGCAGTTCTTC
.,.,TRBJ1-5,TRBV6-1,CASSGGLQPQHF,TGTGCCAGCAGTGGGGGTTTGCAGCCCCAGCATTTT
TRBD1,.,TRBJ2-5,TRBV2,CASLSRDRDLRETQYF,TGTGCCAGCTTGTCCCGGGACAGGGACCTCCGGGAGACCCAGTACTTC
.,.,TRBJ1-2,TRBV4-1,CASSQRGNYGYTF,TGCGCCAGCAGCCAACGAGGGAACTATGGCTACACCTTC
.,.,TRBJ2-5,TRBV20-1,CSARKDLRETQYF,TGCAGTGCTAGGAAAGATTTGAGAGAGACCCAGTACTTC
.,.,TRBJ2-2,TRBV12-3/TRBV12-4,CASSFRLPASQDLFNTGELFF,TGTGCCAGCAGTTTCCGACTGCCAGCCTCACAGGACCTGTTTAACACCGGGGAGCTGTTTTTT
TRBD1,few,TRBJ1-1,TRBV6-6,CASGLPGQGDTEAFF,TGTGCCAGCGGGTTACCGGGACAGGGTGACACTGAAGCTTTCTTT
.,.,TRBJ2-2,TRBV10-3,CAIRDQGTGGELFF,TGTGCCATCAGAGACCAGGGTACCGGCGGGGAGCTGTTTTTT
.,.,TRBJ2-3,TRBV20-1,CSARDFSGRPRVTQYF,TGCAGTGCTAGAGATTTCTCGGGACGGCCGAGAGTTACGCAGTATTTT
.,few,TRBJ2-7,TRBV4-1,CASSILLRYEQYF,TGCGCCAGCAGTATTCTTTTGCGCTACGAGCAGTACTTC
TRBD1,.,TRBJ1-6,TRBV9,CASSVKGQGNSPLHF,TGTGCCAGCAGCGTAAAGGGACAGGGTAATTCACCCCTCCACTTT
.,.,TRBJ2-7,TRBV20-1,CSALGRRVHEQYF,TGCAGTGCTCTGGGGCGCAGAGTCCACGAGCAGTACTTC
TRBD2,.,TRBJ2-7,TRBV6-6,CASSYTPLAGGAYEQYF,TGTGCCAGCAGTTATACACCTTTAGCGGGGGGCGCCTACGAGCAGTACTTC
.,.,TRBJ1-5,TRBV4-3,CASSHSEGTQPQHF,TGCGCCAGCAGCCATAGTGAGGGGACTCAGCCCCAGCATTTT
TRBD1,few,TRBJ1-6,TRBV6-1,CASTAGGTGASPLHF,TGTGCCAGCACCGCCGGCGGGACAGGGGCTTCACCCCTCCACTTT
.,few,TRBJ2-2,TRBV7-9,CASSLGGKYSRAHNTGELFF,TGTGCCAGCAGCTTAGGCGGGAAGTATTCGCGCGCCCATAACACCGGGGAGCTGTTTTTT